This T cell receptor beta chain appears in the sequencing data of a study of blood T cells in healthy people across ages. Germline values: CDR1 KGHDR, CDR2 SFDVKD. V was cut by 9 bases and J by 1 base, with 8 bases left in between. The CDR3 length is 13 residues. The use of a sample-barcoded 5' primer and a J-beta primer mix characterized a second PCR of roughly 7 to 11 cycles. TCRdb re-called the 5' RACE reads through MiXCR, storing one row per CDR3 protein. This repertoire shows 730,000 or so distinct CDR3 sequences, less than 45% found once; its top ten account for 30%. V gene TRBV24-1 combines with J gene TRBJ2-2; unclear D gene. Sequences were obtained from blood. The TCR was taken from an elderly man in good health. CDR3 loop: CATQALNTGELFF. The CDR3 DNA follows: TGTGCCACCCAAGCCCTGAACACCGGGGAGCTGTTTTTT.